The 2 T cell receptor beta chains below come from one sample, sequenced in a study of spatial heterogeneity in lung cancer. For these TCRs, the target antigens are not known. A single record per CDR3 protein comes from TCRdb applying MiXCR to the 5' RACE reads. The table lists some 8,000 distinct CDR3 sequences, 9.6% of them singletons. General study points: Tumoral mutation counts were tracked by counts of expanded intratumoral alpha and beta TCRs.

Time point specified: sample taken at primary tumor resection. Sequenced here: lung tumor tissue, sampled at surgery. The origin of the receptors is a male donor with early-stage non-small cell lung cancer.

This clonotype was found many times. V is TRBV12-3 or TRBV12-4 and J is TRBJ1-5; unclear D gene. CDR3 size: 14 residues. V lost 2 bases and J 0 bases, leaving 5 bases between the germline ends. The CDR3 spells CASSLRNSNQPQHF. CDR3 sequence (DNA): TGTGCCAGCAGTTTACGGAATAGCAATCAGCCCCAGCATTTT.

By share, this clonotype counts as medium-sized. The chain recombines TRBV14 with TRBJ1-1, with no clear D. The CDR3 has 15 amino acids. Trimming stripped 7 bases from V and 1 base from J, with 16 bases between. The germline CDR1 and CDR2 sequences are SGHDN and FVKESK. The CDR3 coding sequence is TGTGCCAGCATTCCTTGGGAGGACCCGAACACTGAAGCTTTCTTT. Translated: CASIPWEDPNTEAFF.